This passage covers 12 T cell receptor beta chains from one sample sequenced in a study of blood T cell repertoires in COVID-19 (dated by TCRdb to between 2020 and 2021). The library was prepared using the immunoSEQ multiplex PCR assay. TCRdb limited this immuneACCESS table to in-frame rearrangements with V and J called. A share of clones is missing; checked studies link under half to unresolved V genes, and the rest is unexplained. The sample table contains tens of thousands of clones; only one count was recorded for 91% of them. The ten largest make up around 12% of the sample. Input material: peripheral blood. The receptors derive from a human donor with active COVID-19. The donor label of this sample is uncertain.

The rearrangement uses TRBV30 and TRBJ1-5; 8 bases are a match to TRBD1. Trimming removed 5 bases from V and 6 bases from J; junction bases left unmatched: 6. Germline V gene data show CDR1 as GTSNPN and CDR2 as SVGIG (reference sequence). CDR3 size: 13 residues. CDR3 residues: CAWQTGALQPQHF. The CDR3 DNA follows: TGTGCCTGGCAGACAGGGGCGCTTCAGCCCCAGCATTTT.

V gene TRBV19 combines with J gene TRBJ2-6; D is possibly TRBD1 (6 bases). The CDR3 is 17 residues long. The germline V gene has CDR1 LNHDA and CDR2 SQIVND (reference sequence). Trimming took off 3 bases at V and 0 bases at J, with 12 bases between the two ends. The CDR3 nucleotides read TGTGCCAGTAGTATGACAGGAACCCGCTCTGGGGCCAACGTCCTGACTTTC. Translating it yields CASSMTGTRSGANVLTF. Full variable domain (outside the CDR3, taken from reference TRBV19 and TRBJ2-6): DGGITQSPKYLFRKEGQNVTLSCEQNLNHDAMYWYRQDPGQGLRLIYYSQIVNDFQKGDIAEGYSVSREKKESFPLTVTSAQKNPTAFYLCASSMTGTRSGANVLTFGAGSRLTVL.

V and J are TRBV7-2 and TRBJ1-6; D unclear. V lost 1 base and J lost 7, with 8 bases in between. Looked up from germline, CDR1 is SGHTA and CDR2 is FQGNSA. The CDR3 has 14 residues. CDR3 in DNA: TGTGCCAGCAGCTTAGGCGCCCAAAATTCACCCCTCCACTTT. Protein product: CASSLGAQNSPLHF.

This clone was detected a few times. The gene calls are TRBV29-1 and TRBJ1-1; 10 positions match TRBD1. From germline, CDR1 is SQVTM and CDR2 ANQGSEA. This CDR3 has 13 amino acids. Trimming at V came to 7 bases and at J to 4 bases, leaving 6 bases not matched to a gene. CDR3 sequence: CSAGGQGGTEAFF. For the CDR3, the DNA is TGCAGCGCGGGAGGACAGGGGGGCACTGAAGCTTTCTTT. Full variable domain (missing parts from reference TRBV29-1 and TRBJ1-1): SAVISQKPSRDICQRGTSLTIQCQVDSQVTMMFWYRQQPGQSLTLIATANQGSEATYESGFVIDKFPISRPNLTFSTLTVSNMSPEDSSIYLCSAGGQGGTEAFFGQGTRLTVV.

This chain joins TRBV4-2 and TRBJ2-5; possibly TRBD1 for D (6 bases). Trimming pared 2 bases from V and 4 bases from J, leaving 8 bases between. The CDR3 is 13 amino acids. The germline gives CDR1 LGHNA, CDR2 YNFKEQ. The CDR3 reads CASSQLGGETQYF. CDR3 nucleotide sequence: TGTGCCAGCAGCCAACTAGGGGGAGAGACCCAGTACTTC.

This clone was seen more than once but under ten times. The chain carries TRBV5-1 and TRBJ2-1, with D maybe TRBD2 (5 bases). The germline V gene encodes CDR1 SGHRS and CDR2 YFSETQ. This CDR3 has 15 residues. Trimming removed 0 bases at V and 2 bases at J, with 9 bases between. CDR3 region: CASSLVPGTYNEQFF. The DNA of the CDR3 is TGCGCCAGCAGCTTGGTCCCGGGAACCTACAATGAGCAGTTCTTC.

The rearrangement uses TRBV9 and TRBJ2-3; 7 bases align to TRBD2. Germline V gives CDR1 SGDLS, CDR2 YYNGEE. Trimming at V came to 2 bases and at J to 0 bases, leaving 3 bases not matched to a gene. This CDR3 is built from 15 residues. The chain's CDR3 is CASSVSGTSTDTQYF. CDR3 bases: TGTGCCAGCAGCGTGAGCGGGACTAGCACAGATACGCAGTATTTT.

The chain recombines TRBV6-7 with TRBJ2-1; 11 bases are shared with TRBD1. TRBV6-7 is noted as an ORF with a role that remains uncertain. The CDR3 extends over 16 amino acids. V was clipped by 1 base and J by 9 bases; unmatched bases: 8. CDR3 coding DNA: TGTGCCAGCAGTTACTTCGGGACAGGGGGATTCGGTGAGCAGTTCTTC. It is translated as CASSYFGTGGFGEQFF.

The chain has TRBV7-2 and TRBJ2-7, with 8 bases identical to TRBD1. The CDR3 covers 14 residues. Germline loops: CDR1 SGHTA, CDR2 FQGNSA. V trimming: 3 bases; J trimming: 7 bases; junction bases outside the gene matches: 8. The CDR3 region has the DNA TGTGCCAGCAGCTTCGGGACAGGCCCCCCAGAGCAGTACTTC. It encodes CASSFGTGPPEQYF.

The V gene is TRBV9, the J gene TRBJ2-1, with a tentative D call TRBD2 (6 bases). This CDR3 has 12 amino acids. Germline values: CDR1 SGDLS, CDR2 YYNGEE. With 2 bases removed from V and 10 bases from J, the gap between germline ends came to 10 bases. The CDR3 is CASSVGSHEQFF. CDR3 nucleotide sequence: TGTGCCAGCAGCGTCGGGAGCCACGAGCAGTTCTTC.

The table lists this clone with a count of one. This rearrangement joins TRBV13 to TRBJ2-3, with D maybe TRBD2 (5 bases). V lost 1 base and J 3 bases, leaving 14 bases between the germline ends. In germline, CDR1 is PRHDT, CDR2 FYEKMQ (reference sequence). The CDR3 spans 16 residues. The CDR3 sequence: CASSLAPSSLTDTQYF. CDR3 DNA sequence: TGTGCCAGCAGCTTAGCACCTAGCAGCCTAACAGATACGCAGTATTTT.

The chain couples TRBV24-1 to TRBJ2-1, with D perhaps matching TRBD1 (6 bases). The CDR3 spans 15 residues. The V gene's germline CDR1 is KGHDR and CDR2 SFDVKD. V was clipped by 3 bases and J by 4 bases, with 12 bases between them. CDR3 sequence (DNA): TGTGCCACCAGTGATAGACAGGTATATTACAATGAGCAGTTCTTC. Amino acid sequence: CATSDRQVYYNEQFF.